One and the same sample provided the 27 T cell receptor beta chains below, sequenced in a study of T cell repertoires in cytomegalovirus infection. TCRdb fed the reads into MiXCR, producing one record per CDR3 protein. The data hold roughly 310,000 distinct CDR3 sequences, with 15% to 20% observed a single time. Sequenced material: PBMCs. The receptor set was obtained from a human donor in good health (CMV status not recorded). Some clones in this sample may be carry-over from other donors' samples.

The J gene is TRBJ1-1, the V gene TRBV14; D is unclear. From germline, CDR1 is SGHDN and CDR2 FVKESK. This CDR3 spans 13 amino acids. Trimming took 1 base from V and 7 from J, leaving 10 bases between them. The CDR3 protein is CASSQVSGIEAFF. CDR3 sequence (DNA): TGTGCCAGCAGCCAAGTCTCGGGAATTGAAGCTTTCTTT.

The chain links TRBV10-3 to TRBJ1-1; TRBD1 agrees at 8 bases. V lost 4 bases to trimming and J lost 1 base; unmatched junction nucleotides: 5. Germline loops: CDR1 ENHRY, CDR2 SYGVKD. This CDR3 is built from 15 residues. CDR3 in DNA: TGTGCCATCAGTGCTTCCGGGACAGGGAACACTGAAGCTTTCTTT. Its translation is CAISASGTGNTEAFF.

The V gene is TRBV7-9, the J gene TRBJ1-1; 8 bases align to TRBD1. Looked up from germline, CDR1 is SEHNR and CDR2 is FQNEAQ (reference sequence). This CDR3 has 12 amino acids. Trimming removed 8 bases from V and 6 bases from J; junction bases left unmatched: 5. The CDR3 region has the DNA TGTGCCAGCGAGGACAGGGCCGCTGAAGCTTTCTTT. It translates to CASEDRAAEAFF.

This clonotype was recorded a few times. This sequence joins TRBV20-1 and TRBJ2-3; D is perhaps TRBD2 (6 bases). CDR3 length equals 15 residues. The V and J ends lost 0 bases and 2 bases respectively, with 12 bases between them. Germline V gene lookup returns CDR1 DFQATT and CDR2 SNEGSKA (reference sequence). The CDR3 nucleotides are TGCAGTGCTAGAGAGTGGGGCGGGAACACAGATACGCAGTATTTT. Its translation: CSAREWGGNTDTQYF.

A word on this clonotype: A much larger clone lies one base from this, so it may be a read error. V and J are TRBV7-2 and TRBJ1-2; D uncertain. Germline CDR1 and CDR2: SGHTA and FQGNSA. CDR3 length: 12 residues. The CDR3 loop is CGSSSRINGYTF. The CDR3 DNA sequence: TGTGGCAGCAGCTCGCGGATCAATGGCTACACCTTC.

The CDR3 coding sequence is TGTGCCAGCCGGGCCGGGGGGCAGGGAAGGTCCGGGGAGCTGTTTTTT. Encoded protein: CASRAGGQGRSGELFF. V and J are TRBV28 and TRBJ2-2; D may be TRBD2 (7 bases). The V gene lost 8 bases and the J gene lost 6 bases, with 22 bases spanning the gap. The CDR3 sequence is 16 residues long. CDR1 is MDHEN, CDR2 SYDVKM, per germline.

This clonotype has a handful of counts. The CDR3: CATSRGEAAVGTDTQYF. The CDR3 DNA follows: TGTGCCACCAGCAGAGGAGAGGCAGCGGTTGGCACAGATACGCAGTATTTT. The chain employs TRBV15 and TRBJ2-3, with D maybe TRBD2 (5 bases). The CDR3 is 17 residues long. V lost 1 base to trimming and J lost 1 base, with 15 bases between them. The germline gives CDR1 LNHNV, CDR2 YYDKDF (reference sequence).

This chain links TRBV2 with TRBJ2-7; tentative D call: TRBD2 (6 bases). The ends were cut back, 0 bases at V and 7 bases at J, with 16 bases in the middle. The V gene's germline CDR1 is SNHLY and CDR2 FYNNEI. This CDR3 has 15 amino acids. The chain's CDR3 is CASSEARGLLLEQYF. CDR3 DNA sequence: TGTGCCAGCAGTGAAGCGCGGGGCCTACTATTGGAGCAGTACTTC.

The sample holds many counts of this clonotype. The chain links TRBV7-6 to TRBJ2-5; no definite D call. Germline lookup yields CDR1 SGHVS and CDR2 FNYEAQ. There are 15 residues in the CDR3. Trimming took off 5 bases at V and 1 base at J, with 14 bases between the two ends. CDR3 amino acids: CASSDPWRTQETQYF. The DNA for the CDR3 is TGTGCCAGCAGCGATCCCTGGAGAACCCAAGAGACCCAGTACTTC.

This clonotype was recorded many times. The chain joins TRBV7-2 to TRBJ2-2; D unresolved. This CDR3 spans 13 amino acids. Between the trimmed V and J ends, which lost 1 base and 7 bases, there was a span of 7 bases. Germline values: CDR1 SGHTA, CDR2 FQGNSA. Here the CDR3 DNA reads TGTGCCAGCAGCTTAGACGCCGGCGGGGAGCTGTTTTTT. It specifies CASSLDAGGELFF.

Many counts were recorded for this clonotype. This chain joins TRBV28 and TRBJ2-5, with D possibly being TRBD1 (5 bases). The CDR3 loop spans 13 amino acids. Per the germline V gene, CDR1 is MDHEN and CDR2 is SYDVKM. The ends were cut back, 3 bases at V and 1 base at J, with 6 bases in the middle. The CDR3 region is CASSLGLQETQYF. As DNA, the CDR3 is TGTGCCAGCAGTTTGGGGCTCCAAGAGACCCAGTACTTC.

This clonotype was seen repeatedly, ten times or more. This chain connects TRBV6-1 to TRBJ2-1; unclear D gene. CDR3 size: 13 residues. With 5 bases removed from V and 4 bases from J, the gap between germline ends came to 9 bases. The V gene's germline CDR1 is MNHNS and CDR2 SASEGT. CDR3 protein: CASSSVPYNEQFF. The CDR3 region has the DNA TGTGCCAGCAGTTCGGTTCCATACAATGAGCAGTTCTTC.

J is TRBJ1-5 and V is TRBV2, with unresolved D. Looked up from germline, CDR1 is SNHLY and CDR2 is FYNNEI. The V end lost 2 bases, the J end lost 0 bases, and 8 bases lay between the germline ends. The CDR3 extends over 15 amino acids. DNA for the CDR3: TGTGCCAGCAGTGAAAGTCTCCGTAGCAATCAGCCCCAGCATTTT. Amino acid sequence: CASSESLRSNQPQHF.

This clonotype was seen repeatedly, ten times or more. The gene calls are TRBV7-2 and TRBJ2-5, with D perhaps TRBD1 (6 bases). Germline lookup yields CDR1 SGHTA and CDR2 FQGNSA. CDR3 length: 14 amino acids. V was trimmed by 0 bases and J by 3 bases, leaving 8 bases between them. The CDR3 loop is CASSLAGTKETQYF. CDR3 bases: TGTGCCAGCAGCTTAGCGGGGACAAAAGAGACCCAGTACTTC.

This clonotype was seen many times. CDR3 in amino acids: CASSLIDGRGSKNTEAFF. The CDR3 bases are TGTGCCAGCAGCTTAATTGACGGACGTGGAAGTAAGAACACTGAAGCTTTCTTT. V and J are TRBV7-2 and TRBJ1-1; D remains unclear. The CDR3 is 18 residues long. Germline assignment: CDR1 SGHTA and CDR2 FQGNSA. V was cut by 2 bases and J by 1 base, with 20 bases left in between.

V is TRBV29-1 and J is TRBJ2-5; a possible D gene is TRBD2 (6 bases). CDR1 is SQVTM and CDR2 is ANQGSEA in the germline V gene. The CDR3 spans 14 residues. V was pared by 7 bases and J by 3 bases, with 18 bases between. CDR3 sequence (DNA): TGCAGCGCAAGGGACTTTGACCTTGAAGAGACCCAGTACTTC. This encodes CSARDFDLEETQYF.

This clonotype was observed many times. This chain links TRBV7-9 with TRBJ1-1; the D gene is possibly TRBD1 (6 bases). The CDR3 extends over 14 amino acids. V gave up 5 bases and J gave up 6 bases, with 16 bases separating them. Germline V lookup: CDR1 SEHNR, CDR2 FQNEAQ (reference sequence). DNA of the CDR3: TGTGCCAGCAGCAGACAGGCCCAAGTCCCTGAAGCTTTCTTT. Translation gives CASSRQAQVPEAFF.

This clonotype occurred many times. V usage is TRBV7-2 and J usage is TRBJ2-7, with D possibly being TRBD1 (6 bases). The CDR3 covers 15 residues. V shed 1 base and J shed 6 bases, with 16 bases lying between them. Germline values: CDR1 SGHTA, CDR2 FQGNSA. This CDR3 reads CASSLVWTANGEQYF. The CDR3 nucleotides are TGTGCCAGCAGCTTAGTATGGACAGCCAATGGCGAGCAGTACTTC.

The chain links TRBV6-2 or TRBV6-3 to TRBJ2-3; 9 nucleotides align to TRBD1. Trimming took 6 bases from V and 1 from J; bases not matched to a gene: 5. CDR1 and CDR2 from the germline V gene are MNHEY and SVGEGT. CDR3 size: 15 residues. This chain's CDR3 is CASSPRDRGTDTQYF. The CDR3 bases are TGTGCCAGCAGCCCCAGGGACAGGGGCACAGATACGCAGTATTTT.

The V call is TRBV12-3 or TRBV12-4, the J call TRBJ1-2; the D gene is possibly TRBD1 (6 bases). V shed 3 bases and J shed 6 bases, with 20 bases lying between them. The CDR3 is 16 amino acids. DNA for the CDR3: TGTGCCAGCAGTTTTAGGACAGCCCGAGTAAGGGATGGCTACACCTTC. It translates to CASSFRTARVRDGYTF.

The rearrangement joins TRBV11-2 to TRBJ1-3; no reliable D call. Trimming removed 1 base at V and 4 bases at J, with 8 bases between. Germline CDR1 and CDR2: SGHAT and FQNNGV. The CDR3 length is 14 residues. The CDR3: CASSLVNGGNTIYF. The CDR3 DNA reads as TGTGCCAGCAGCTTAGTCAACGGCGGAAACACCATATATTTT.

The chain combines TRBV12-3 or TRBV12-4 with TRBJ1-2; TRBD1 matches at 9 bases. The CDR3 has 13 amino acids. Germline trimming cut 7 bases from V and 8 bases from J; bases unmatched to any gene: 8. The CDR3 region is CASIGQGSYGYTF. DNA of the CDR3: TGTGCCAGCATCGGACAGGGGAGTTACGGCTACACCTTC.

This clonotype was observed a few times. The rearrangement joins TRBV5-8 to TRBJ2-7; no definite D call. The CDR3 is made up of 14 amino acids. V was clipped by 1 base and J by 3 bases, with 11 bases between them. The germline V gene encodes CDR1 SGHTS and CDR2 YDEGEE. DNA of the CDR3: TGTGCCAGCAGCTTGATCAGACGGAACTACGAGCAGTACTTC. Amino acid sequence: CASSLIRRNYEQYF.

The gene calls are TRBV7-9 and TRBJ1-6; D perhaps matches TRBD1 (5 bases). Trimming removed 1 base from V and 9 bases from J, with 16 bases in between. Germline V gene lookup returns CDR1 SEHNR and CDR2 FQNEAQ (reference sequence). The CDR3 totals 16 residues. The DNA for the CDR3 is TGTGCCAGCAGCTTAGTAGCAGGGAGTCCGGGTTCACCCCTCCACTTT. Translated, it gives CASSLVAGSPGSPLHF. Full variable domain (outside the CDR3, taken from reference TRBV7-9 and TRBJ1-6): DTGVSQNPRHKITKRGQNVTFRCDPISEHNRLYWYRQTLGQGPEFLTYFQNEAQLEKSRLLSDRFSAERPKGSFSTLEIQRTEQGDSAMYLCASSLVAGSPGSPLHFGNGTRLTVT.

This clonotype was seen ten or more times. The CDR3 nucleotides read TGTGCCAGCAGCTTACGGTTTTCTGGGGCCAACGTCCTGACTTTC. As protein: CASSLRFSGANVLTF. The chain has TRBV7-8 and TRBJ2-6; D is uncertain. This CDR3 region has 15 residues. Germline assignment: CDR1 SGHVS and CDR2 FQNEAQ. Deletions cut 2 bases from V and 1 base from J, with 6 bases between.

In its sample, this clonotype was seen many times. This sequence joins TRBV15 and TRBJ2-3; 11 bases are shared with TRBD2. The CDR3 consists of 17 residues. After removal of 3 bases from V and 8 bases from J, the junction contained 13 bases not matched to a gene. The germline CDR1 and CDR2 sequences are LNHNV and YYDKDF (reference sequence). CDR3 loop: CATSRQLPSGGSGTQYF. CDR3 bases: TGTGCCACCAGCAGGCAACTACCTAGCGGGGGGTCCGGTACGCAGTATTTT.

This clonotype was recorded a few times. This chain uses TRBV6-6 with TRBJ2-1, with D perhaps matching TRBD1 (6 bases). The V end lost 8 bases, the J end lost 9 bases, and 17 bases lay between the germline ends. The germline gives CDR1 MNHNY, CDR2 SVGAGI (reference sequence). The CDR3 covers 13 residues. This CDR3 reads CASGPEGVAEQFF. For the CDR3, the DNA is TGTGCCAGCGGGCCCGAGGGGGTCGCTGAGCAGTTCTTC.